The clone carrying this T cell receptor beta chain was seen a few times. Its antigen is unidentified. This entry is derived from a study of T cells in Graves' hyperthyroidism and ophthalmopathy. For the study at large: Before treatment of any kind, peripheral blood was taken at initial diagnosis.

Amplified regions were TCR beta CDR3 sequences from RNA transcripts. The TCR CDR3 was amplified in a first-round RT-PCR using the HTBI primer set. TCRdb passed the multiplex PCR reads through MiXCR, listing each CDR3 protein once. The sample comprises hundreds of thousands of distinct CDR3 sequences, about 15% of which are singletons, and around a quarter rests with the top ten. Study-level results: Within blood appeared most thyroid clonotypes that had expanded above 0.001.

The CDR3 consists of 11 residues. The V and J ends lost 6 bases and 10 bases respectively, with 9 bases between them. The germline gives CDR1 KGHDR, CDR2 SFDVKD. The sequence derives from a woman younger than 30 with Graves' hyperthyroidism that later progressed to Graves' ophthalmopathy. The chain couples TRBV24-1 to TRBJ2-1; D perhaps matches TRBD1 (5 bases). Sequenced: blood. CDR3 residues: CATSKRGEQFF. The DNA for the CDR3 is TGTGCCACCAGTAAAAGGGGAGAGCAGTTCTTC.